A selection of T cell receptor beta chains follows, all from one sample in a study of neurological immune-mediated disorders. TCRdb reprocessed the 5' RACE reads with MiXCR, giving one entry per CDR3 protein. The sample shows fewer than 65,000 distinct CDR3 sequences, about 9.4% of them seen only once. Sequenced material: PBMCs. The receptor set was obtained from a man in his sixties or seventies with HTLV-1-associated myelopathy (HAM/TSP). Each CDR3 is given with its conserved first and last residue. Each record gives: D gene, CDR3 length, clone size, V gene, J gene, CDR3 protein, CDR3 DNA. The D gene is left open where the match is weak. Where a row states a size, it is once, few, many or the class of an expanded clone; other rows omit it.

d_gene: TRBD2
len: 17
abundance: many
v_gene: TRBV7-2
j_gene: TRBJ2-5
CDR3aa: CASQKSPSGNRGETQYF
CDR3nt: TGTGCCAGCCAAAAATCCCCTAGCGGGAATCGAGGGGAGACCCAGTACTTC

d_gene: .
len: 15
abundance: many
v_gene: TRBV27
j_gene: TRBJ1-1
CDR3aa: CASSPLLGGNAEAFF
CDR3nt: TGTGCCAGCAGTCCCCTATTAGGGGGTAACGCTGAAGCTTTCTTT

d_gene: .
len: 13
abundance: few
v_gene: TRBV11-3
j_gene: TRBJ2-3
CDR3aa: CASSSGVIGTQYF
CDR3nt: TGTGCCAGCAGCTCCGGAGTCATCGGTACGCAGTATTTT

d_gene: TRBD1
len: 15
abundance: many
v_gene: TRBV18
j_gene: TRBJ1-5
CDR3aa: CASSPSDRGNQPQHF
CDR3nt: TGTGCCAGCTCACCATCCGACAGGGGCAATCAGCCCCAGCATTTT

d_gene: .
len: 14
abundance: many
v_gene: TRBV20-1
j_gene: TRBJ2-1
CDR3aa: CSARGASLYNEQFF
CDR3nt: TGCAGTGCGAGAGGCGCTAGCTTATACAATGAGCAGTTCTTC

d_gene: .
len: 13
abundance: many
v_gene: TRBV7-2
j_gene: TRBJ2-7
CDR3aa: CASSLVPFNEQYF
CDR3nt: TGTGCCAGCAGCTTAGTTCCGTTCAACGAGCAGTACTTC

d_gene: .
len: 13
abundance: many
v_gene: TRBV3-1
j_gene: TRBJ1-2
CDR3aa: CASSQTSSWGYTF
CDR3nt: TGTGCCAGCAGCCAGACCTCGTCGTGGGGCTACACCTTC

d_gene: TRBD1
len: 18
abundance: many
v_gene: TRBV6-6
j_gene: TRBJ2-6
CDR3aa: CASRVPGQGISGANVLTF
CDR3nt: TGTGCCAGCAGGGTACCGGGACAGGGTATCTCTGGGGCCAACGTCCTGACTTTC

d_gene: .
len: 14
abundance: many
v_gene: TRBV9
j_gene: TRBJ2-2
CDR3aa: CASSVGDSTGELFF
CDR3nt: TGTGCCAGCAGCGTAGGAGACAGCACCGGGGAGCTGTTTTTT

d_gene: .
len: 15
abundance: many
v_gene: TRBV4-3
j_gene: TRBJ2-7
CDR3aa: CASSQEWADPYEQYF
CDR3nt: TGCGCCAGCAGCCAAGAATGGGCAGACCCCTACGAGCAGTACTTC

d_gene: .
len: 15
abundance: many
v_gene: TRBV5-5
j_gene: TRBJ2-2
CDR3aa: CASSLQVPGTGELFF
CDR3nt: TGTGCCAGCAGCTTGCAAGTGCCTGGCACCGGGGAGCTGTTTTTT

d_gene: .
len: 15
abundance: many
v_gene: TRBV5-1
j_gene: TRBJ2-3
CDR3aa: CASSFRGAKVDTQYF
CDR3nt: TGCGCCAGCAGCTTTCGGGGCGCAAAAGTAGATACGCAGTATTTT

d_gene: .
len: 13
abundance: many
v_gene: TRBV12-3/TRBV12-4
j_gene: TRBJ1-1
CDR3aa: CASRYGANTEAFF
CDR3nt: TGTGCCAGCAGGTACGGGGCGAACACTGAAGCTTTCTTT

d_gene: TRBD1
len: 14
abundance: many
v_gene: TRBV20-1
j_gene: TRBJ2-5
CDR3aa: CSATIGGQKETQYF
CDR3nt: TGCAGTGCTACAATAGGGGGCCAGAAAGAGACCCAGTACTTC

d_gene: TRBD2
len: 14
abundance: many
v_gene: TRBV10-2
j_gene: TRBJ2-7
CDR3aa: CASRNLAGGYEQYF
CDR3nt: TGCGCCAGCAGGAATCTAGCGGGAGGGTACGAGCAGTACTTC

d_gene: TRBD2
len: 17
abundance: .
v_gene: TRBV5-1
j_gene: TRBJ2-1
CDR3aa: CASSPTGTSGSRHEQFF
CDR3nt: TGCGCCAGCAGCCCGACCGGGACTAGCGGGAGTCGTCATGAGCAGTTCTTC

d_gene: TRBD1
len: 13
abundance: many
v_gene: TRBV29-1
j_gene: TRBJ1-1
CDR3aa: CSGVSDREIEAFF
CDR3nt: TGCAGCGGTGTCTCGGACAGGGAAATTGAAGCTTTCTTT

d_gene: .
len: 15
abundance: many
v_gene: TRBV5-1
j_gene: TRBJ2-2
CDR3aa: CASREMDSNTGELFF
CDR3nt: TGCGCCAGCAGGGAAATGGACAGCAACACCGGGGAGCTGTTTTTT

d_gene: .
len: 12
abundance: many
v_gene: TRBV7-3
j_gene: TRBJ2-3
CDR3aa: CASSSGPDTQYF
CDR3nt: TGTGCCAGCAGCTCGGGGCCAGATACGCAGTATTTT

d_gene: TRBD2
len: 14
abundance: many
v_gene: TRBV5-1
j_gene: TRBJ2-5
CDR3aa: CASSFLAGEETQYF
CDR3nt: TGCGCCAGCAGCTTCCTAGCGGGAGAAGAGACCCAGTACTTC

d_gene: .
len: 13
abundance: many
v_gene: TRBV7-9
j_gene: TRBJ2-3
CDR3aa: CASSSGRTDTQYF
CDR3nt: TGTGCCAGCAGCTCCGGCCGCACAGATACGCAGTATTTT

d_gene: .
len: 14
abundance: many
v_gene: TRBV7-8
j_gene: TRBJ1-1
CDR3aa: CASSLGPGSTEAFF
CDR3nt: TGTGCCAGCAGCTTAGGGCCAGGGAGCACTGAAGCTTTCTTT

d_gene: TRBD1
len: 14
abundance: many
v_gene: TRBV6-5
j_gene: TRBJ2-7
CDR3aa: CASSRDTDRVEQYF
CDR3nt: TGTGCCAGCAGCCGCGACACGGACAGGGTCGAGCAGTACTTC

d_gene: .
len: 15
abundance: many
v_gene: TRBV9
j_gene: TRBJ2-1
CDR3aa: CASSVETGSGGEQFF
CDR3nt: TGTGCCAGCAGCGTAGAAACAGGGAGTGGGGGTGAGCAGTTCTTC

d_gene: .
len: 15
abundance: many
v_gene: TRBV20-1
j_gene: TRBJ1-2
CDR3aa: CSAPTRAGLPYGYTF
CDR3nt: TGCAGTGCCCCTACACGGGCAGGGCTACCCTATGGCTACACCTTC

d_gene: .
len: 15
abundance: many
v_gene: TRBV7-2
j_gene: TRBJ1-3
CDR3aa: CASSADGFSGNTIYF
CDR3nt: TGTGCCAGCAGCGCAGACGGGTTCTCTGGGAACACCATATATTTT

d_gene: .
len: 12
abundance: many
v_gene: TRBV7-6
j_gene: TRBJ2-7
CDR3aa: CASSPSPVEQYF
CDR3nt: TGTGCCAGCAGCCCCAGTCCTGTTGAGCAGTACTTC

d_gene: .
len: 14
abundance: many
v_gene: TRBV7-2
j_gene: TRBJ2-7
CDR3aa: CASSTTATGYEQYF
CDR3nt: TGTGCCAGCAGCACTACCGCAACAGGCTACGAGCAGTACTTC

d_gene: .
len: 9
abundance: many
v_gene: TRBV6-5
j_gene: TRBJ1-2
CDR3aa: CASRVGYTF
CDR3nt: TGTGCCAGCAGAGTAGGCTACACCTTC

d_gene: .
len: 15
abundance: many
v_gene: TRBV5-5
j_gene: TRBJ2-1
CDR3aa: CASSWGASSYNEQFF
CDR3nt: TGTGCCAGCAGCTGGGGGGCCAGCTCCTACAATGAGCAGTTCTTC

d_gene: .
len: 12
abundance: many
v_gene: TRBV12-3/TRBV12-4
j_gene: TRBJ2-7
CDR3aa: CASSLGAYEQYF
CDR3nt: TGTGCCAGCAGTTTAGGGGCCTACGAGCAGTACTTC

d_gene: .
len: 15
abundance: many
v_gene: TRBV20-1
j_gene: TRBJ2-7
CDR3aa: CSASGPLRRPYEQYF
CDR3nt: TGCAGTGCTAGTGGTCCGTTGCGCCGACCCTACGAGCAGTACTTC

d_gene: .
len: 15
abundance: many
v_gene: TRBV27
j_gene: TRBJ1-4
CDR3aa: CASSPPSPTNEKLFF
CDR3nt: TGTGCCAGCAGTCCCCCTAGTCCAACTAATGAAAAACTGTTTTTT

d_gene: .
len: 15
abundance: few
v_gene: TRBV7-8
j_gene: TRBJ2-7
CDR3aa: CASSLFGASSYEQYF
CDR3nt: TGTGCCAGCAGCCTATTCGGGGCCAGCTCCTACGAGCAGTACTTC

d_gene: .
len: 13
abundance: many
v_gene: TRBV3-1
j_gene: TRBJ2-1
CDR3aa: CASSPGLHNEQFF
CDR3nt: TGTGCCAGCAGCCCGGGGCTTCACAATGAGCAGTTCTTC

d_gene: .
len: 17
abundance: many
v_gene: TRBV18
j_gene: TRBJ1-1
CDR3aa: CASSPVAGLGTNTEAFF
CDR3nt: TGTGCCAGCTCACCAGTGGCGGGGCTCGGGACGAACACTGAAGCTTTCTTT

d_gene: TRBD1
len: 17
abundance: many
v_gene: TRBV24-1
j_gene: TRBJ1-1
CDR3aa: CATSDFTGTEMNTEAFF
CDR3nt: TGTGCCACCAGTGATTTTACAGGGACAGAAATGAACACTGAAGCTTTCTTT

d_gene: .
len: 13
abundance: many
v_gene: TRBV20-1
j_gene: TRBJ1-2
CDR3aa: CSARDSGGRGYTF
CDR3nt: TGCAGTGCTAGAGATTCCGGAGGGCGCGGCTACACCTTC

d_gene: TRBD2
len: 15
abundance: .
v_gene: TRBV6-5
j_gene: TRBJ2-1
CDR3aa: CASRSSGSSYNEQFF
CDR3nt: TGTGCCAGCAGATCGAGCGGGAGCTCCTACAATGAGCAGTTCTTC

d_gene: .
len: 16
abundance: medium-sized
v_gene: TRBV9
j_gene: TRBJ2-1
CDR3aa: CASSVGVPRADNEQFF
CDR3nt: TGTGCCAGCAGCGTAGGCGTCCCCCGAGCGGACAATGAGCAGTTCTTC

d_gene: TRBD1
len: 18
abundance: .
v_gene: TRBV4-1
j_gene: TRBJ2-7
CDR3aa: CASSQDWGLGTGPYEQYF
CDR3nt: TGCGCCAGCAGCCAAGACTGGGGTTTGGGGACAGGCCCCTACGAGCAGTACTTC

d_gene: .
len: 15
abundance: many
v_gene: TRBV4-3
j_gene: TRBJ2-3
CDR3aa: CASSQDRHPRDTQYF
CDR3nt: TGCGCCAGCAGCCAAGATAGACACCCGCGAGATACGCAGTATTTT

d_gene: TRBD2
len: 16
abundance: .
v_gene: TRBV20-1
j_gene: TRBJ2-5
CDR3aa: CSASAVAGVRVETQYF
CDR3nt: TGCAGTGCTTCCGCTGTAGCGGGAGTGCGGGTGGAGACCCAGTACTTC

d_gene: TRBD2
len: 16
abundance: many
v_gene: TRBV20-1
j_gene: TRBJ2-5
CDR3aa: CSARDASGGPKETQYF
CDR3nt: TGCAGTGCTAGAGACGCGAGCGGGGGCCCTAAAGAGACCCAGTACTTC

d_gene: .
len: 15
abundance: many
v_gene: TRBV7-2
j_gene: TRBJ1-1
CDR3aa: CASSSQNTGGGEAFF
CDR3nt: TGTGCCAGCAGCTCCCAAAATACCGGGGGCGGAGAAGCTTTCTTT

d_gene: TRBD2
len: 20
abundance: many
v_gene: TRBV7-2
j_gene: TRBJ2-1
CDR3aa: CASSTPAGVAGVSSYNEQFF
CDR3nt: TGTGCCAGCAGCACCCCTGCTGGGGTGGCGGGAGTCAGCTCCTACAATGAGCAGTTCTTC

d_gene: .
len: 14
abundance: many
v_gene: TRBV19
j_gene: TRBJ2-4
CDR3aa: CASSYRDRKNIQYF
CDR3nt: TGTGCCAGTAGTTACAGGGACCGAAAAAACATTCAGTACTTC